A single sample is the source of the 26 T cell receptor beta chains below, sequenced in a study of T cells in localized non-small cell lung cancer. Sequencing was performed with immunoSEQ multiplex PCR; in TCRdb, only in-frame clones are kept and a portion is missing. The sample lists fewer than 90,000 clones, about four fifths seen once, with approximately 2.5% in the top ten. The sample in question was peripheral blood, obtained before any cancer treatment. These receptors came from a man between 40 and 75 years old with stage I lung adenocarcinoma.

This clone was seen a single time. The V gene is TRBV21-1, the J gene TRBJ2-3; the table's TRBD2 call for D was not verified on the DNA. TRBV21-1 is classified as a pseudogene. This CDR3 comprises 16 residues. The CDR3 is CASSKGEFHSTDTQYF. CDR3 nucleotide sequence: TGTGCCAGCAGCAAAGGAGAGTTTCATAGCACAGATACGCAGTATTTT.

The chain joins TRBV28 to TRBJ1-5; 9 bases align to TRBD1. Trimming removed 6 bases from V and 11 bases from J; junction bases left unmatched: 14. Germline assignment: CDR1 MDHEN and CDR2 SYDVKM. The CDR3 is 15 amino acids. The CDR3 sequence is CASSPGQGPFGAQHF. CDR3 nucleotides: TGTGCCAGCAGCCCGGGACAGGGCCCGTTCGGGGCCCAGCATTTT.

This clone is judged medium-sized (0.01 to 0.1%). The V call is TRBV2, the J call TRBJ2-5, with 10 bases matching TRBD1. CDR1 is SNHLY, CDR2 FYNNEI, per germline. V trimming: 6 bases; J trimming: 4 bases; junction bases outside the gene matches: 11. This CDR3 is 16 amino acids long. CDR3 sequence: CASSGGRDRGGETQYF. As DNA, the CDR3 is TGTGCCAGCAGCGGAGGGAGGGACAGGGGAGGAGAGACCCAGTACTTC.

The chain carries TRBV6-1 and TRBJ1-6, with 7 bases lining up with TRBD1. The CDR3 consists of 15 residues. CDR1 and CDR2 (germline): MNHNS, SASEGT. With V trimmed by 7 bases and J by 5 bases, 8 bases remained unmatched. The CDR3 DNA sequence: TGTGCCAGCACCCTGACAGGGAGCAATAATTCACCCCTCCACTTT. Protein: CASTLTGSNNSPLHF.

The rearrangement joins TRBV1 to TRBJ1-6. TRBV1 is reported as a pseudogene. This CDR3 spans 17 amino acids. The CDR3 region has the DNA TGCACCAGCAGCCAAGACTCAGGAGGGTCCTATAATTCACCCCTCCACTTT. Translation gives CTSSQDSGGSYNSPLHF.

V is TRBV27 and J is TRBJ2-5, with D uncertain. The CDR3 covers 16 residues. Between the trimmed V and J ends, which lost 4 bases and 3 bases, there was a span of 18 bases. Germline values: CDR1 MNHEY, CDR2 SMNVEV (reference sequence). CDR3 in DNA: TGTGCCAGCAGTTCTTGGGGAAACGTGGAGAAAGAGACCCAGTACTTC. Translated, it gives CASSSWGNVEKETQYF.

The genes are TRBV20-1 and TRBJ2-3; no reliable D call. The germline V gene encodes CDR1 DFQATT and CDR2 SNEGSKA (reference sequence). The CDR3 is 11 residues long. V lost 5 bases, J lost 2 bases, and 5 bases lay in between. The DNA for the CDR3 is TGCAGTGCTCTGTCCACAGATACGCAGTATTTT. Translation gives CSALSTDTQYF.

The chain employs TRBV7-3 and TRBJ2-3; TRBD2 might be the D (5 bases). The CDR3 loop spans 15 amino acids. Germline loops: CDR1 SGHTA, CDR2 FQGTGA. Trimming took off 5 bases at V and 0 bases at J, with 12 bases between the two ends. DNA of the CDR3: TGTGCCAGCAGCGCTCTTGGCGGGAGCACAGATACGCAGTATTTT. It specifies CASSALGGSTDTQYF. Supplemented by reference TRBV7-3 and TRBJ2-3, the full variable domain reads GAGVSQTPSNKVTEKGKYVELRCDPISGHTALYWYRQSLGQGPEFLIYFQGTGAADDSGLPNDRFFAVRPEGSVSTLKIQRTERGDSAVYLCASSALGGSTDTQYFGPGTRLTVL.

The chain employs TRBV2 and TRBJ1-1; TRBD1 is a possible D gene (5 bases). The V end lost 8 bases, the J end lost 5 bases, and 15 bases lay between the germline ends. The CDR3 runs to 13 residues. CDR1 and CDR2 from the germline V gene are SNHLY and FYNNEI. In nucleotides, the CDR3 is TGTGCCAGCGCCAGGGAGTCTCGGACTGAAGCTTTCTTT. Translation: CASARESRTEAFF.

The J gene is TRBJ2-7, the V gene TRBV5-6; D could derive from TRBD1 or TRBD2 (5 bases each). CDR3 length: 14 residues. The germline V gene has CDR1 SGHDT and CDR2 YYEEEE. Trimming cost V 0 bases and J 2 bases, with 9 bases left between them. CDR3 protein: CASSLGDVPYEQYF. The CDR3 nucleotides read TGTGCCAGCAGCTTGGGGGACGTACCCTACGAGCAGTACTTC.

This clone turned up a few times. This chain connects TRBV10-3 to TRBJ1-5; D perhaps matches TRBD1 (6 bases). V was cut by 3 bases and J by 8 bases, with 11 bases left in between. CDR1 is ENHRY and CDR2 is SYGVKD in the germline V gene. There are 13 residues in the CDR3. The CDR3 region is CAISDRGSEPQHF. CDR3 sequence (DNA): TGTGCCATCAGTGACAGGGGTAGTGAGCCCCAGCATTTT.

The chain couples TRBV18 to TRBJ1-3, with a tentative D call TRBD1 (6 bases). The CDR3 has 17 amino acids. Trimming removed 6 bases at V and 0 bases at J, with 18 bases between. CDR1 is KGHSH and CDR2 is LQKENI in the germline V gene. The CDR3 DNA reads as TGTGCCAGCTCGCACTCCGGACAGCGAAGCTCTGGAAACACCATATATTTT. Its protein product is CASSHSGQRSSGNTIYF.

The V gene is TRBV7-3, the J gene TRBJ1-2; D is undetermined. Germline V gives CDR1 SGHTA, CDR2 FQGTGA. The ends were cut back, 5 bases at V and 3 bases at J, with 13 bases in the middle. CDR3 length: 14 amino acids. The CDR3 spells CASSAPGRHYGYTF. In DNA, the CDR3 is TGTGCCAGCAGCGCACCCGGACGACACTATGGCTACACCTTC.

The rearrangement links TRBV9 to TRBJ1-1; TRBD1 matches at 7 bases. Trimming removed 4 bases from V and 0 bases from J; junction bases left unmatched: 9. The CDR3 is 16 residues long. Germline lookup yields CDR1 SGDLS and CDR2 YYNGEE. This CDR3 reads CASSPRQGRMNTEAFF. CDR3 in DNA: TGTGCCAGCAGCCCCCGACAGGGCCGCATGAACACTGAAGCTTTCTTT.

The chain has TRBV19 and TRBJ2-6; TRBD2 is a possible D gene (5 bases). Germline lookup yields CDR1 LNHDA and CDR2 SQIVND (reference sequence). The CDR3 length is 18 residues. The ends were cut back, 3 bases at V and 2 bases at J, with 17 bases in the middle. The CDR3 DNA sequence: TGTGCCAGTAGTATGGACTTAAGAAAGACGGCTGGGGCCAACGTCCTGACTTTC. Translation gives CASSMDLRKTAGANVLTF. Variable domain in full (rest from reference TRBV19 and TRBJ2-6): DGGITQSPKYLFRKEGQNVTLSCEQNLNHDAMYWYRQDPGQGLRLIYYSQIVNDFQKGDIAEGYSVSREKKESFPLTVTSAQKNPTAFYLCASSMDLRKTAGANVLTFGAGSRLTVL.

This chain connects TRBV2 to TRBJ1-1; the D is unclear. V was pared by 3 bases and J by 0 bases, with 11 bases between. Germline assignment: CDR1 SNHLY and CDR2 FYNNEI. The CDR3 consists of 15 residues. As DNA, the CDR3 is TGTGCCAGCAGTGAGAGACCGAACATGAACACTGAAGCTTTCTTT. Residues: CASSERPNMNTEAFF.

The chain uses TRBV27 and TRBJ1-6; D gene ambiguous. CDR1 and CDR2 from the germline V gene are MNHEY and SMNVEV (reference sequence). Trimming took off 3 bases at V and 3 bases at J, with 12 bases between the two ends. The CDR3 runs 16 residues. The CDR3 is CASSLVGNSYNSPLHF. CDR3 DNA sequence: TGTGCCAGCAGTTTGGTAGGGAATAGCTATAATTCACCCCTCCACTTT.

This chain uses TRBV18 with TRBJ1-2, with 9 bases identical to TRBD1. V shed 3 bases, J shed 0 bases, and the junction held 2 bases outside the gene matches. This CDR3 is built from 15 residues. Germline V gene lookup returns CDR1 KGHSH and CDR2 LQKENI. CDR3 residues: CASSPGQGSNYGYTF. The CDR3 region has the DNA TGTGCCAGCTCACCGGGACAGGGCTCTAACTATGGCTACACCTTC.

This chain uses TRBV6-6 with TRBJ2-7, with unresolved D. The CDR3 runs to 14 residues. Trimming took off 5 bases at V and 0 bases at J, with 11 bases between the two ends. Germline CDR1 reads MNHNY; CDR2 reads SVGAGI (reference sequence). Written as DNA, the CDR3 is TGTGCCAGCAGTCCCCAGGCGAGCTCCTACGAGCAGTACTTC. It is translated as CASSPQASSYEQYF.

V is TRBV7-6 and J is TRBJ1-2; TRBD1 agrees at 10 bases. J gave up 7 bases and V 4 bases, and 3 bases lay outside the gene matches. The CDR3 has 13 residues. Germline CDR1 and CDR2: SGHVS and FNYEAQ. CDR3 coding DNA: TGTGCCAGCAGCTCTAGACAGGGGGCTGGCTACACCTTC. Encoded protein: CASSSRQGAGYTF. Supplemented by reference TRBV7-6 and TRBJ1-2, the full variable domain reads GAGVSQSPRYKVTKRGQDVALRCDPISGHVSLYWYRQALGQGPEFLTYFNYEAQQDKSGLPNDRFSAERPEGSISTLTIQRTEQRDSAMYRCASSSRQGAGYTFGSGTRLTVV.

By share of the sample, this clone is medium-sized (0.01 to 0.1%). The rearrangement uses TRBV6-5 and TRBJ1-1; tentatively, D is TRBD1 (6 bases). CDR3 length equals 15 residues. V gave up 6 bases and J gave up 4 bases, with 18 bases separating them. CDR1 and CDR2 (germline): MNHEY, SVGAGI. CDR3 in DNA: TGTGCCAGCAGAAACGAACAGGGTTTAGGCACTGAAGCTTTCTTT. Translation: CASRNEQGLGTEAFF.

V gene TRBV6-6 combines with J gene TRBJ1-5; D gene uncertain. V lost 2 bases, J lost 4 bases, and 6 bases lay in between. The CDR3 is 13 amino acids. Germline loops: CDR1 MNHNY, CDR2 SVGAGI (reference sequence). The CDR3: CASSYDKNQPQHF. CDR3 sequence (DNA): TGTGCCAGCAGTTACGACAAAAATCAGCCCCAGCATTTT.

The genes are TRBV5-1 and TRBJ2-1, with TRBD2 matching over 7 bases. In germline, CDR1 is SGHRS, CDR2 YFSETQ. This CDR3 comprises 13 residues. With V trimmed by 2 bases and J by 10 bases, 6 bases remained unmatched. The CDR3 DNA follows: TGCGCCAGCAGCTTAACCCAGGGAGGGGAGCAGTTCTTC. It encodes CASSLTQGGEQFF.

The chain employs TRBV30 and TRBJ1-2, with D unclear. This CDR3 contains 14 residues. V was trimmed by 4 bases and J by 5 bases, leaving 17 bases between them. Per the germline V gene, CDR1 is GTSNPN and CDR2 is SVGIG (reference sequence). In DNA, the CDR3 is TGTGCCTGGACTCCTTATGACATCGGTTATGGCTACACCTTC. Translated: CAWTPYDIGYGYTF.

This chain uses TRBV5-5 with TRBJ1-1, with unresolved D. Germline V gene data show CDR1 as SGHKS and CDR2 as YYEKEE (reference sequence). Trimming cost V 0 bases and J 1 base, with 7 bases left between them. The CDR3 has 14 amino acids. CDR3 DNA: TGTGCCAGCAGCTTGGGGACGGGGAACACTGAAGCTTTCTTT. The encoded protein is CASSLGTGNTEAFF.

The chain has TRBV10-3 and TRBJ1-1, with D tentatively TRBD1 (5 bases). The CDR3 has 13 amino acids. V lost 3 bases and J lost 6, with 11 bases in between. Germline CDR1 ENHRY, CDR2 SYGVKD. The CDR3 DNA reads TGTGCCATCAGTGACTTCGTGGGACCTGAAGCTTTCTTT. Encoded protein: CAISDFVGPEAFF.